The 20 T cell receptor beta chains presented below share a single source sample, sequenced in a study of blood T cells in healthy people across ages. Primed by a sample-barcoded 5' primer and a J-beta primer mix, a second PCR proceeded for roughly 6 to 12 cycles. TCRdb passed the 5' RACE reads through MiXCR, listing each CDR3 protein once. The sample yields 1.5 million to 2 million distinct CDR3 sequences, approximately 50% seen once. The sample comprised blood. The receptors derive from a woman aged 40-49 years in good health.

V usage is TRBV7-2 and J usage is TRBJ2-1; D is possibly TRBD2 (6 bases). The CDR3 has 16 amino acids. V lost 2 bases and J lost 6, with 17 bases in between. The V gene's germline CDR1 is SGHTA and CDR2 FQGNSA. In DNA form, the CDR3 reads TGTGCCAGCAGCTTATCATTGACTAGTATTCTCAATGAGCAGTTCTTC. Its protein product is CASSLSLTSILNEQFF.

This chain joins TRBV15 and TRBJ2-5; 11 nucleotides line up with TRBD2. CDR1 is LNHNV, CDR2 YYDKDF, per germline (reference sequence). V dropped 5 bases and J dropped 7; count of bases not matched to a gene: 9. The CDR3 spans 15 residues. CDR3 sequence reads: CATSGSGGVTWTQYF. The CDR3 nucleotides read TGTGCCACCAGCGGTAGCGGGGGGGTTACTTGGACCCAGTACTTC.

This chain links TRBV5-1 with TRBJ1-5, with unresolved D. Between the trimmed V and J ends, which lost 0 bases and 2 bases, there was a span of 15 bases. CDR3 length equals 17 residues. CDR1 is SGHRS and CDR2 is YFSETQ in the germline V gene. The CDR3 loop reads CASSLAGGSTGNQPQHF. CDR3 nucleotide sequence: TGCGCCAGCAGCTTGGCCGGTGGAAGTACGGGCAATCAGCCCCAGCATTTT.

V and J are TRBV6-6 and TRBJ2-1; no definite D call. Germline CDR1 reads MNHNY; CDR2 reads SVGAGI (reference sequence). V shed 4 bases and J shed 7 bases, with 17 bases lying between them. The CDR3 is 15 residues long. This CDR3 reads CASSLGSLLGNEQFF. DNA for the CDR3: TGTGCCAGCAGTTTGGGCAGCCTCCTCGGGAATGAGCAGTTCTTC.

This clonotype was detected a few times. The chain combines TRBV12-3 or TRBV12-4 with TRBJ2-4, with D uncertain. Trimming left V 8 bases short and J 5 bases short, with 7 bases between. CDR3 length equals 11 residues. The CDR3 DNA reads as TGTGCCAGCGTCCTAGAAAACATTCAGTACTTC. Translating it yields CASVLENIQYF.

The rearrangement joins TRBV7-2 to TRBJ2-3, with 9 bases fitting TRBD2. CDR1 SGHTA and CDR2 FQGNSA come from the germline V gene. V was pared by 1 base and J by 2 bases, with 13 bases of the junction left unmatched. This CDR3 has 19 amino acids. DNA for the CDR3: TGTGCCAGCAGCTTAGAAATCAGGGGCGGGGGGGAGGTCACAGATACGCAGTATTTT. Amino acid sequence: CASSLEIRGGGEVTDTQYF.

The gene calls are TRBV4-2 and TRBJ2-2; 10 nucleotides match TRBD1. Germline lookup yields CDR1 LGHNA and CDR2 YNFKEQ. After removal of 0 bases from V and 0 bases from J, the junction contained 1 base not matched to a gene. This CDR3 comprises 17 residues. The CDR3 here is CASSQETGGSNTGELFF. The CDR3 nucleotides are TGTGCCAGCAGCCAAGAGACAGGGGGCTCGAACACCGGGGAGCTGTTTTTT.

V and J are TRBV6-6 and TRBJ1-2; tentative D call: TRBD1 (6 bases). The V and J ends lost 6 bases and 8 bases respectively, with 22 bases between them. Germline V lookup: CDR1 MNHNY, CDR2 SVGAGI (reference sequence). The CDR3 is 15 amino acids. CDR3 sequence: CASSSRGRDTSGYTF. CDR3 nucleotides: TGTGCCAGCAGCTCAAGGGGCAGGGACACCTCGGGCTACACCTTC.

This rearrangement joins TRBV5-6 to TRBJ2-5; 11 bases are a match to TRBD1. The germline gives CDR1 SGHDT, CDR2 YYEEEE. The CDR3 sequence is 15 residues long. V shed 2 bases and J 5 bases; nucleotides not matched to a gene: 5. CDR3 region: CASSFGQGAGETQYF. The CDR3 region has the DNA TGTGCCAGCAGCTTCGGACAGGGGGCGGGGGAGACCCAGTACTTC.

This chain uses TRBV12-3 or TRBV12-4 with TRBJ2-5; D gene unclear. The CDR3 runs to 12 residues. V lost 3 bases to trimming and J lost 11 bases, with 13 bases between them. Written as DNA, the CDR3 is TGTGCCAGCAGTTTTGTAAGGAATGAGCAGTACTTC. It specifies CASSFVRNEQYF.

V and J are TRBV24-1 and TRBJ2-6, with 9 bases matching TRBD1. Trimming took 5 bases from V and 0 from J; bases not matched to a gene: 4. This CDR3 comprises 17 residues. Germline lookup yields CDR1 KGHDR and CDR2 SFDVKD. CDR3 bases: TGTGCCACCAGTGCCGGGACAGGGCTCTCTGGGGCCAACGTCCTGACTTTC. As protein: CATSAGTGLSGANVLTF.

The rearrangement joins TRBV27 to TRBJ2-4, with TRBD2 matching 11 bases. This CDR3 region has 14 residues. V shed 6 bases, J shed 13 bases, and the junction held 11 bases outside the gene matches. Looked up from germline, CDR1 is MNHEY and CDR2 is SMNVEV (reference sequence). The CDR3 sequence: CASSLAGGPYVQYF. In nucleotides, the CDR3 is TGTGCCAGCAGCCTAGCGGGGGGCCCTTACGTGCAGTACTTC.

The CDR3 is CASLFGTVLHF. In DNA, the CDR3 is TGTGCCAGCCTCTTCGGGACAGTCCTCCACTTT. V gene TRBV2 combines with J gene TRBJ1-6; 7 bases match TRBD1. Germline V CDR1 and CDR2: SNHLY, FYNNEI. The CDR3 is 11 residues long. Trimming at V came to 8 bases and at J to 15 bases, leaving 7 bases not matched to a gene.

As DNA, the CDR3 is TGTGCCAGCAGTTTATATAGACAGGGGCCCCCCGACTATGGCTACACCTTC. Translating it yields CASSLYRQGPPDYGYTF. V is TRBV28 and J is TRBJ1-2; 8 bases map to TRBD1. The CDR3 sequence is 17 residues long. V lost 1 base, J lost 3 bases, and 10 bases stayed unmatched. In germline, CDR1 is MDHEN, CDR2 SYDVKM.

The chain carries TRBV7-2 and TRBJ2-3; 8 bases are shared with TRBD2. V trimming: 0 bases; J trimming: 7 bases; junction bases outside the gene matches: 9. Germline V gene data show CDR1 as SGHTA and CDR2 as FQGNSA. This CDR3 has 16 amino acids. In nucleotides, the CDR3 is TGTGCCAGCAGCTTAGCGCACCAGCGGGGGTCATATACGCAGTATTTT. Its translation: CASSLAHQRGSYTQYF.

This clonotype was seen a few times. The chain uses TRBV7-9 and TRBJ1-2; D is ambiguous. The germline gives CDR1 SEHNR, CDR2 FQNEAQ (reference sequence). The CDR3 is made up of 13 amino acids. Trimming removed 0 bases at V and 6 bases at J, with 8 bases between. The CDR3 is CASSLANLDGYTF. CDR3 bases: TGTGCCAGCAGCTTAGCTAATCTGGATGGCTACACCTTC.

This clonotype was seen once. This chain joins TRBV6-2 or TRBV6-3 and TRBJ2-5; D call uncertain. The V and J ends lost 2 bases and 7 bases respectively, with 14 bases between them. The CDR3 sequence is 14 residues long. Germline V gene data show CDR1 as MNHEY and CDR2 as SVGEGT. The DNA of the CDR3 is TGTGCCAGCAGTTACGGGATTGGATGGGGGACCCAGTACTTC. This gives the protein CASSYGIGWGTQYF.

The genes are TRBV7-9 and TRBJ1-5; unclear D gene. The length of the CDR3 is 16 residues. The germline CDR1 and CDR2 sequences are SEHNR and FQNEAQ (reference sequence). V lost 0 bases and J lost 0, with 9 bases in between. The CDR3 coding sequence is TGTGCCAGCAGCTTAGCGGGTAGAGATAGCAATCAGCCCCAGCATTTT. Translating it yields CASSLAGRDSNQPQHF. Together with reference TRBV7-9 and TRBJ1-5, the CDR3 gives the full variable domain: DTGVSQNPRHKITKRGQNVTFRCDPISEHNRLYWYRQTLGQGPEFLTYFQNEAQLEKSRLLSDRFSAERPKGSFSTLEIQRTEQGDSAMYLCASSLAGRDSNQPQHFGDGTRLSIL.

The chain uses TRBV12-3 or TRBV12-4 and TRBJ2-3, with TRBD2 matching over 8 bases. The V and J ends lost 5 bases and 4 bases, in that order; junction bases with no gene match: 8. The CDR3 runs 15 residues. This CDR3 is CASSPTGGYADTQYF. The CDR3 bases are TGTGCCAGCAGTCCTACGGGGGGGTACGCAGATACGCAGTATTTT.

V and J are TRBV3-1 and TRBJ2-5, with no clear D. The DNA end is a closer match to TRBJ2-7, so the J assignment may be wrong. The CDR3 extends over 14 amino acids. Germline lookup yields CDR1 LGHDT and CDR2 YNNKEL (reference sequence). The CDR3 loop is CASSQPTQSYEQYF. The DNA for the CDR3 is TGTGCCAGCAGCCAGCCGACCCAGAGCTACGAGCAGTACTTC.